The clone carrying this T cell receptor beta chain was seen many times. What it binds is not known. The record originates from a study of early T cells in non-severe SARS-CoV-2 infection. Study-level findings and limits: Private and CD4 specificities were missed by VDJdb matching, which favored anti-spike CD8 responses.

Unique molecular identifiers (one per individual cDNA molecule) were attached. TCRdb passed the 5' RACE reads through MiXCR, listing each CDR3 protein once. The data contain 55,000 to 70,000 distinct CDR3 sequences, about 11% of them singletons. The origin of this receptor is an adult who was a healthcare worker with PCR-confirmed SARS-CoV-2 infection or an uninfected control (not recorded which). The donor label of this sample is uncertain. Sequencing was performed on whole blood, taken at baseline.

The CDR3 DNA follows: TGTGCCAGCAGCCCAGAAGAGACCCAGTACTTC. Its protein product is CASSPEETQYF. J is TRBJ2-5 and V is TRBV6-6; D remains ambiguous. CDR3 length equals 11 residues. Germline V gene sequence: CDR1 MNHNY, CDR2 SVGAGI (reference sequence). V shed 6 bases and J shed 3 bases, with 5 bases lying between them.